The 32 T cell receptor beta chains in this list originate from one sample, sequenced in a study of CD8 T cells in ankylosing spondylitis. TCRdb ran MiXCR on the 5' RACE reads and lists one entry per CDR3 protein. The sample includes some 290,000 distinct CDR3 sequences, 20% seen only once; the top ten take 7.5% to 9.5%. Sequenced material: blood, either unsorted or a sorted T cell fraction (not recorded which). The receptors were sampled from a male donor with ankylosing spondylitis or in good health (not recorded which).

The chain couples TRBV7-8 to TRBJ1-1; perhaps TRBD1 as D (5 bases). The CDR3 spans 17 residues. The germline CDR1 and CDR2 sequences are SGHVS and FQNEAQ. Trimming removed 5 bases from V and 3 bases from J, with 22 bases in between. CDR3: CASSPARNRGMYTEAFF. As DNA, the CDR3 is TGTGCCAGCAGCCCCGCCCGGAACCGGGGGATGTACACTGAAGCTTTCTTT.

This clonotype has ten or more counts. V is TRBV12-3 or TRBV12-4 and J is TRBJ1-4; D uncertain. V was trimmed by 3 bases and J by 6 bases, leaving 8 bases between them. The CDR3 is 13 amino acids. CDR3 loop: CASSFRADEKLFF. The CDR3 nucleotides are TGTGCCAGCAGTTTCCGGGCGGATGAAAAACTGTTTTTT.

In this sample, this clonotype turned up a few times. The chain joins TRBV25-1 to TRBJ1-1; TRBD1 matches at 7 bases. CDR3 length: 13 residues. Germline loops: CDR1 MGHDK, CDR2 SYGVNS. V lost 6 bases, J lost 6 bases, and 7 bases stayed unmatched. CDR3 sequence: CASRDRDPAEAFF. Here the CDR3 DNA reads TGTGCCAGCAGAGACAGGGACCCCGCTGAAGCTTTCTTT.

The sample holds a few counts of this clonotype. V is TRBV25-1 and J is TRBJ2-3, with TRBD1 as a possible D gene (6 bases). Germline V lookup: CDR1 MGHDK, CDR2 SYGVNS. The CDR3 totals 15 residues. Trimming removed 5 bases at V and 2 bases at J, with 14 bases between. CDR3 loop: CASSPTGMPTDTQYF. CDR3 nucleotides: TGTGCCAGCAGTCCTACAGGGATGCCCACAGATACGCAGTATTTT.

The V and J genes are TRBV12-3 or TRBV12-4 and TRBJ1-1; D is uncertain. This CDR3 has 13 residues. V was shortened by 7 bases and J by 5 bases, with 14 bases between the two germline ends. CDR3 sequence (DNA): TGTGCCAGCACCCTGGCTGTGGGGACTGAAGCTTTCTTT. As protein: CASTLAVGTEAFF.

This chain links TRBV7-3 with TRBJ2-1; possible D gene TRBD2, 6 bases. Germline assignment: CDR1 SGHTA and CDR2 FQGTGA. There are 14 residues in the CDR3. Trimming removed 5 bases from V and 5 bases from J, with 13 bases in between. For the CDR3, the DNA is TGTGCCAGCAGCACTAGCATAGGGGACAATGAGCAGTTCTTC. It codes for CASSTSIGDNEQFF.

This clonotype was detected a few times. This chain uses TRBV5-1 with TRBJ2-6, with a tentative D call TRBD2 (6 bases). The CDR3 sequence is 18 residues long. Trimming removed 4 bases from V and 0 bases from J, with 17 bases in between. In germline, CDR1 is SGHRS, CDR2 YFSETQ. The CDR3 region is CASSTDRAGLSGANVLTF. In nucleotides, the CDR3 is TGCGCCAGCAGCACCGACCGGGCGGGGCTCTCTGGGGCCAACGTCCTGACTTTC.

The chain uses TRBV10-3 and TRBJ1-5, with 7 positions matching TRBD1. This CDR3 region has 18 residues. The trim removed 3 bases at V and 2 bases at J, leaving 13 bases unmatched. The germline V gene encodes CDR1 ENHRY and CDR2 SYGVKD. DNA for the CDR3: TGTGCCATCAGTGACCCCGGGACAGCAGGTGGGGGCAATCAGCCCCAGCATTTT. Protein sequence: CAISDPGTAGGGNQPQHF.

This clonotype turned up a few times. The chain has TRBV12-3 or TRBV12-4 and TRBJ2-1; the D is unclear. V was trimmed by 6 bases and J by 8 bases, leaving 11 bases between them. This CDR3 is 12 amino acids long. CDR3 coding DNA: TGTGCCAGCAGCCCCAACACCCATGAGCAGTTCTTC. Its protein product is CASSPNTHEQFF.

This clonotype was seen a handful of times. V and J are TRBV20-1 and TRBJ2-7; TRBD2 matches at 10 bases. This CDR3 has 14 residues. With V trimmed by 5 bases and J by 4 bases, 8 bases remained unmatched. Germline V gene lookup returns CDR1 DFQATT and CDR2 SNEGSKA (reference sequence). CDR3 DNA sequence: TGCAGTGCTGAGAGCGGGGGGGTTTCTTACGAGCAGTACGTC. This encodes CSAESGGVSYEQYV.

This clonotype was found a few times. The chain uses TRBV3-1 and TRBJ2-3, with 7 positions matching TRBD2. CDR1 is LGHDT and CDR2 is YNNKEL in the germline V gene (reference sequence). The CDR3 covers 16 residues. V was clipped by 1 base and J by 0 bases; unmatched bases: 4. DNA for the CDR3: TGTGCCAGCAGCCAAGTGCCGGGGGGAAGCACAGATACGCAGTATTTT. Encoded protein: CASSQVPGGSTDTQYF.

This sequence joins TRBV5-1 and TRBJ2-1; TRBD1 is a possible D gene (6 bases). Germline V gene lookup returns CDR1 SGHRS and CDR2 YFSETQ. The ends were cut back, 0 bases at V and 12 bases at J, with 16 bases in the middle. This CDR3 comprises 14 residues. The CDR3 DNA is TGCGCCAGCAGCTTGGGCACAGGGAGTCTTGCGCAGTTCTTC. Its protein product is CASSLGTGSLAQFF.

This clonotype was counted many times. The V call is TRBV20-1, the J call TRBJ2-2, with 10 bases identical to TRBD2. Germline loops: CDR1 DFQATT, CDR2 SNEGSKA (reference sequence). The CDR3 loop spans 13 amino acids. Germline trimming cut 6 bases from V and 4 bases from J; bases unmatched to any gene: 2. The CDR3 DNA follows: TGCAGTGCGAGGACTAGCGGCACCGGGGAGCTGTTTTTT. It is translated as CSARTSGTGELFF.

The rearrangement uses TRBV5-5 and TRBJ2-7; D remains unclear. Germline loops: CDR1 SGHKS, CDR2 YYEKEE (reference sequence). The CDR3 runs to 15 residues. V was pared by 0 bases and J by 3 bases, with 13 bases between. The CDR3 protein is CASSLVDAPNYEQYV. CDR3 in DNA: TGTGCCAGCAGCTTGGTTGACGCCCCAAACTACGAGCAGTACGTC.

This chain uses TRBV20-1 with TRBJ2-5; TRBD2 agrees at 8 bases. V gave up 6 bases and J gave up 5 bases; unmatched junction bases: 14. The germline V gene has CDR1 DFQATT and CDR2 SNEGSKA (reference sequence). This CDR3 has 15 residues. The CDR3 here is CSAPRAGVIGETQYF. The CDR3 coding sequence is TGCAGTGCCCCGCGAGCGGGGGTAATTGGGGAGACCCAGTACTTC.

In this sample, this clonotype turned up a few times. The rearrangement joins TRBV5-1 to TRBJ2-7; the match to TRBD2 covers 15 bases. Germline loops: CDR1 SGHRS, CDR2 YFSETQ. The V segment lost 4 bases and the J segment 6 bases; nucleotides outside the gene matches: 8. This CDR3 is 16 amino acids long. CDR3 sequence: CASSPGLAGGPSEQYV. Written as DNA, the CDR3 is TGCGCCAGCAGCCCTGGACTAGCGGGAGGGCCCAGCGAGCAGTACGTC.

The chain links TRBV15 to TRBJ1-1, with a possible D match to TRBD1 (6 bases). The CDR3 sequence is 14 residues long. Deletions cut 3 bases from V and 5 bases from J, with 13 bases between. The germline V gene has CDR1 LNHNV and CDR2 YYDKDF (reference sequence). For the CDR3, the DNA is TGTGCCACCAGCAGCATGGACAGAAGGACTGAAGCTTTCTTT. It is translated as CATSSMDRRTEAFF.

In this sample, this clonotype turned up a few times. This sequence joins TRBV4-2 and TRBJ2-2, with D possibly TRBD2 on 8 matching bases. The CDR3 contains 16 residues. Germline CDR1 is LGHNA and CDR2 is YNFKEQ. The ends were cut back, 4 bases at V and 7 bases at J, with 19 bases in the middle. CDR3 sequence: CASSLGGGGINGELFF. DNA for the CDR3: TGTGCCAGCAGCCTAGGGGGCGGGGGGATTAACGGGGAGCTGTTTTTT.

This clonotype was counted only a few times. This chain joins TRBV27 and TRBJ2-1, with TRBD2 matching 7 bases. V trimming: 3 bases; J trimming: 6 bases; junction bases outside the gene matches: 5. The CDR3 contains 14 residues. Germline values: CDR1 MNHEY, CDR2 SMNVEV (reference sequence). Here the CDR3 reads CASSLSRESNEQFF. The CDR3, as DNA: TGTGCCAGCAGTTTGTCGCGGGAGTCCAATGAGCAGTTCTTC.

The chain joins TRBV20-1 to TRBJ1-4; the D gene is possibly TRBD1 (6 bases). Trimming took off 5 bases at V and 11 bases at J, with 18 bases between the two ends. This CDR3 is 13 amino acids long. Germline V gives CDR1 DFQATT, CDR2 SNEGSKA (reference sequence). The CDR3 DNA sequence: TGCAGTGCTGGGGGCCGCCCGAAGGGTAAACTGTTTTTT. Encoded protein: CSAGGRPKGKLFF.

In its sample, this clonotype was seen a few times. The gene calls are TRBV6-5 and TRBJ1-6; 9 bases line up with TRBD1. Germline CDR1 is MNHEY and CDR2 is SVGAGI. CDR3 length: 18 amino acids. The trim removed 2 bases at V and 7 bases at J, leaving 12 bases unmatched. The CDR3 DNA reads as TGTGCCAGCAGTTACAAGGCTCGATCCGGGACAGGGAATTCACCCCTCCACTTT. It translates to CASSYKARSGTGNSPLHF.

In its sample, this clonotype was seen a few times. V is TRBV20-1 and J is TRBJ2-7; D gene ambiguous. Germline-derived CDR1 and CDR2 are DFQATT and SNEGSKA (reference sequence). The CDR3 is made up of 11 amino acids. V lost 0 bases, J lost 6 bases, and 6 bases lay in between. In DNA form, the CDR3 reads TGCAGTGCTAGAGAGCAGGCCGAGCAGTACGTC. This sequence encodes CSAREQAEQYV.

The V and J genes are TRBV15 and TRBJ1-1; 9 bases fit TRBD1. V dropped 7 bases and J dropped 14; count of bases not matched to a gene: 11. This CDR3 contains 12 residues. In germline, CDR1 is LNHNV, CDR2 YYDKDF (reference sequence). The DNA for the CDR3 is TGTGCCACCAACCGGGACAGGGAGTCTATGTTCTTT. This translates into CATNRDRESMFF.

The chain uses TRBV28 and TRBJ2-5; D is unresolved. Germline V lookup: CDR1 MDHEN, CDR2 SYDVKM. The V end was cut by 4 bases, the J end by 6 bases, with 6 bases between. The CDR3 contains 11 residues. CDR3 residues: CASSYLQTQYF. Written as DNA, the CDR3 is TGTGCCAGCAGTTATTTGCAGACCCAGTACTTC.

This clonotype has just a few counts. The rearrangement uses TRBV3-1 and TRBJ1-1; no firm D call. Germline CDR1 LGHDT, CDR2 YNNKEL (reference sequence). V gave up 3 bases and J gave up 0 bases, with 11 bases separating them. CDR3 size: 15 residues. The CDR3 here is CASSQDGPMNTEAFF. The CDR3 region has the DNA TGTGCCAGCAGCCAGGACGGACCCATGAACACTGAAGCTTTCTTT.

The rearrangement uses TRBV2 and TRBJ2-3, with TRBD2 matching over 12 bases. There are 16 residues in the CDR3. Germline V gene lookup returns CDR1 SNHLY and CDR2 FYNNEI. Trimming took 7 bases from V and 0 from J; bases not matched to a gene: 5. This CDR3 reads CASNRLAGDSTDTQYF. CDR3 in DNA: TGTGCCAGCAACCGACTAGCGGGGGATAGCACAGATACGCAGTATTTT.

The V gene is TRBV9, the J gene TRBJ2-1, with 9 bases matching TRBD2. The V gene end was trimmed by 7 bases and the J gene end by 7 bases; junction bases not matched to a gene: 9. The germline CDR1 and CDR2 sequences are SGDLS and YYNGEE. The CDR3 is made up of 14 amino acids. The CDR3 protein is CASSRSGSGNEQFF. The CDR3 nucleotides read TGTGCCAGCTCTCGTAGCGGGAGTGGTAATGAGCAGTTCTTC.

The chain couples TRBV12-5 to TRBJ2-2; D is unresolved. Germline V lookup: CDR1 LGHNT, CDR2 FRNRAP. CDR3 size: 14 residues. Trimming removed 7 bases from V and 3 bases from J, with 12 bases in between. The CDR3, as DNA: TGTGCTAGTGCCGTGACGGATTACACCGGGGAGCTGTTTTTT. This codes for CASAVTDYTGELFF.

This clonotype was seen only a few times. J is TRBJ1-5 and V is TRBV12-3 or TRBV12-4; 9 bases agree with TRBD1. The ends lost 4 bases at V and 7 bases at J; junction bases unmatched: 5. The CDR3 runs 14 residues. CDR3 residues: CASSSGQGMQPQHF. In DNA form, the CDR3 reads TGTGCCAGCAGTTCGGGACAGGGAATGCAGCCCCAGCATTTT.

This clonotype was detected a few times. V gene TRBV5-6 combines with J gene TRBJ2-1; tentative D call: TRBD2 (7 bases). Trimming removed 4 bases from V and 9 bases from J, with 17 bases in between. The CDR3 is 14 residues long. CDR1 is SGHDT and CDR2 is YYEEEE in the germline V gene. CDR3 region: CASSGGGVDREQFF. The CDR3 DNA sequence: TGTGCCAGCAGCGGAGGGGGGGTGGATCGTGAGCAGTTCTTC.

V is TRBV5-1 and J is TRBJ2-5; perhaps TRBD1 as D (5 bases). CDR1 and CDR2 from the germline V gene are SGHRS and YFSETQ. V was pared by 1 base and J by 2 bases, with 9 bases between. This CDR3 is 14 amino acids long. The CDR3: CASSLLRQQETQYF. CDR3 sequence (DNA): TGCGCCAGCAGCTTGCTGAGACAGCAAGAGACCCAGTACTTC. The whole variable domain, remainder taken from reference TRBV5-1 and TRBJ2-5, is KAGVTQTPRYLIKTRGQQVTLSCSPISGHRSVSWYQQTPGQGLQFLFEYFSETQRNKGNFPGRFSGRQFSNSRSEMNVSTLELGDSALYLCASSLLRQQETQYFGPGTRLLVL.

This rearrangement joins TRBV30 to TRBJ2-5; tentative D call: TRBD1 (5 bases). The CDR3 contains 13 residues. Per germline, CDR1 GTSNPN and CDR2 SVGIG (reference sequence). Trimming left V 2 bases short and J 2 bases short, with 9 bases between. The CDR3 region is CAWSLRGQETQYF. DNA of the CDR3: TGTGCCTGGAGTTTAAGGGGACAAGAGACCCAGTACTTC.